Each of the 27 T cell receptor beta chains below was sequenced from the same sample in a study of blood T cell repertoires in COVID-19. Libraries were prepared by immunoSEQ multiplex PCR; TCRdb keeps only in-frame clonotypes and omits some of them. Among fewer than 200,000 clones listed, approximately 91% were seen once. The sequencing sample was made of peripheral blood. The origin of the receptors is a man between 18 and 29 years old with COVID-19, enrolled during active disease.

CDR3 sequence reads: CASSFIGDGEAYTF. The CDR3 nucleotides are TGTGCCAGCAGCTTTATCGGGGATGGGGAAGCCTACACCTTC. The gene calls are TRBV7-2 and TRBJ1-2; D not resolved. The CDR3 extends over 14 amino acids. V was clipped by 3 bases and J by 10 bases, with 18 bases between them. From germline, CDR1 is SGHTA and CDR2 FQGNSA.

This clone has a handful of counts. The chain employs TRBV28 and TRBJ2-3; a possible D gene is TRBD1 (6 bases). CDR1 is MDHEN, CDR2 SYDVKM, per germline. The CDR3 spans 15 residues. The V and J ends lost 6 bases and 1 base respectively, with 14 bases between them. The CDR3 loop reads CASRLQGIGTDTQYF. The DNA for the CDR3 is TGTGCCAGCAGGTTACAGGGTATAGGCACAGATACGCAGTATTTT.

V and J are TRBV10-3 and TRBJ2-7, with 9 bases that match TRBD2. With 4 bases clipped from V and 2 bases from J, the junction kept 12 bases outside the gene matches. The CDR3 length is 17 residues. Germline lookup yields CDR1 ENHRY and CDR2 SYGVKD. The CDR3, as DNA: TGTGCCATCAGTGGTTCACTTAGCGGGAGAAGGACCTACGAGCAGTACTTC. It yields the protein CAISGSLSGRRTYEQYF.

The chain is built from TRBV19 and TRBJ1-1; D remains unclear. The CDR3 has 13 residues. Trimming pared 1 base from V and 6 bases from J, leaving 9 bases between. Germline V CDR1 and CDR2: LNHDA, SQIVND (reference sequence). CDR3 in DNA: TGTGCCAGTAGTATAGGGAGAATGGCTGAAGCTTTCTTT. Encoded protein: CASSIGRMAEAFF.

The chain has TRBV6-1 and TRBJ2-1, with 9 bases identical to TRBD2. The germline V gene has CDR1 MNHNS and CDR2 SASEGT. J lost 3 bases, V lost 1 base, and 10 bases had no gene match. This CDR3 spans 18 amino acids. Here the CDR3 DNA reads TGTGCCAGCAGTGAAGAATGGGCGACTAGCGGTTACTACAATGAGCAGTTCTTC. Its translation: CASSEEWATSGYYNEQFF.

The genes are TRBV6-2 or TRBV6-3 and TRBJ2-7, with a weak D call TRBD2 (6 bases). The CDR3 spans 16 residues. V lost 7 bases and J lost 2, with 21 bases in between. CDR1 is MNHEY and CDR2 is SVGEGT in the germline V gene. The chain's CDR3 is CASNPPLREFPYEQYF. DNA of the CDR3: TGTGCCAGCAACCCCCCCCTACGGGAGTTCCCCTACGAGCAGTACTTC.

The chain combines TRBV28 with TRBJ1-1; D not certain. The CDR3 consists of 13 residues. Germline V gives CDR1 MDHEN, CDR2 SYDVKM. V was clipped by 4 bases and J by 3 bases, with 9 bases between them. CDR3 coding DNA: TGTGCCAGCAGTTCCCCCCGGGACACTGAAGCTTTCTTT. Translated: CASSSPRDTEAFF.

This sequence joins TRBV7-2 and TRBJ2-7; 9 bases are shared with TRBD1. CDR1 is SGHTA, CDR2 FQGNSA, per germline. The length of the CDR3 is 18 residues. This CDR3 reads CALGRGPRQGENGYEQYF. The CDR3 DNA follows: TGTGCTCTAGGGCGGGGGCCGAGACAGGGGGAAAATGGCTACGAGCAGTACTTC.

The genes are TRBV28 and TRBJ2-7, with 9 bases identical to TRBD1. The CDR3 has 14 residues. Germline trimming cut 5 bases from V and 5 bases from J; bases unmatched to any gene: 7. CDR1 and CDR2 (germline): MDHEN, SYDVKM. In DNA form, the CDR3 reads TGTGCCAGCAGTCCTAATACAGGGGGCGACGAGCAGTACTTC. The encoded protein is CASSPNTGGDEQYF.

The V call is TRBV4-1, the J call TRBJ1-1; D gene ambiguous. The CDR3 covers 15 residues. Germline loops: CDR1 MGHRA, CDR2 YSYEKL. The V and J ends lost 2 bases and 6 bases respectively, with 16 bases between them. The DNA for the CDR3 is TGCGCCAGCAGCCAAATCTCGACAAGTCTCTCTGAAGCTTTCTTT. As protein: CASSQISTSLSEAFF.

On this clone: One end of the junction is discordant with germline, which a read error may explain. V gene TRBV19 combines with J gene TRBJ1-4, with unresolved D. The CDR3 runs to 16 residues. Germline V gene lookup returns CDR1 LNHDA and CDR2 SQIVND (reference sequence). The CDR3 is CASSGPGIPTNEKLLF. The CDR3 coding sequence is TGTGCCAGTAGTGGACCCGGGATACCAACTAATGAAAAACTGCTTTTT.

CDR3 region: CASGGGRETQYF. In nucleotides, the CDR3 is TGTGCCAGCGGGGGGGGACGCGAGACCCAGTACTTC. The rearrangement links TRBV7-9 to TRBJ2-5, with 7 bases identical to TRBD2. This CDR3 has 12 amino acids. The germline V gene encodes CDR1 SEHNR and CDR2 FQNEAQ (reference sequence). V lost 8 bases and J lost 5; bases outside the gene matches: 5.

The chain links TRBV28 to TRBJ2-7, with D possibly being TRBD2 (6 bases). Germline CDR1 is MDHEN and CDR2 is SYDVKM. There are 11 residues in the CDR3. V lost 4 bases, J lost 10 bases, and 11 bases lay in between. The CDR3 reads CASSYRGGQYF. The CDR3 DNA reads TGTGCCAGCAGTTACCGGGGAGGACAGTACTTC.

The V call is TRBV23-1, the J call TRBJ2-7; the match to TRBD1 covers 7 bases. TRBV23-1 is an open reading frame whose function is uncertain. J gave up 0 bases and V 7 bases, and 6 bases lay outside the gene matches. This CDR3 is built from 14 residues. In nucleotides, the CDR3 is TGCGCCAGCACTCCCCGGACAGGCTCCTACGAGCAGTACTTC. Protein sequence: CASTPRTGSYEQYF.

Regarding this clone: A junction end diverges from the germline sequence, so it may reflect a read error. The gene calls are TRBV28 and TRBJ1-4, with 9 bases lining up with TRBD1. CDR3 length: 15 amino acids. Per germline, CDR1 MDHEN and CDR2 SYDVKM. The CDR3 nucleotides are TGTGCCAGCAGTTCCGGACAGGGGTCGAATGAAAAACTGCTTTTT. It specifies CASSSGQGSNEKLLF.

CDR3 in amino acids: CATNPTGANVLTF. Written as DNA, the CDR3 is TGCGCCACCAATCCTACTGGGGCCAACGTCCTGACTTTC. The chain couples TRBV10-1 to TRBJ2-6; D gene ambiguous. This CDR3 has 13 residues. Looked up from germline, CDR1 is WNHNN and CDR2 is SYGVQD (reference sequence). The V end was cut by 10 bases, the J end by 2 bases, with 9 bases between.

The CDR3 region is CASSVLRESPYEQYF. The CDR3 DNA reads as TGTGCCAGCAGTGTTCTGCGGGAGTCCCCCTACGAGCAGTACTTC. The gene calls are TRBV2 and TRBJ2-7; the match to TRBD2 covers 7 bases. Germline V gene data show CDR1 as SNHLY and CDR2 as FYNNEI. The V gene end was trimmed by 4 bases and the J gene end by 2 bases; junction bases not matched to a gene: 8. This CDR3 contains 15 residues.

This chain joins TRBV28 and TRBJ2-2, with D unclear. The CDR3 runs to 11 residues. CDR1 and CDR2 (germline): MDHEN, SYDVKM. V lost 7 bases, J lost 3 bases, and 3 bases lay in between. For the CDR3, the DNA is TGTGCCAGCACTTACACCGGGGAGCTGTTTTTT. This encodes CASTYTGELFF.

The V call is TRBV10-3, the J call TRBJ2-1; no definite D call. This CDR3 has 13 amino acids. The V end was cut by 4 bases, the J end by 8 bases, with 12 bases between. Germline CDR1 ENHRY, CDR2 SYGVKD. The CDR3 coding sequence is TGTGCCATCAGTGTTTCGGGTCGCGATGAGCAGTTCTTC. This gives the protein CAISVSGRDEQFF.

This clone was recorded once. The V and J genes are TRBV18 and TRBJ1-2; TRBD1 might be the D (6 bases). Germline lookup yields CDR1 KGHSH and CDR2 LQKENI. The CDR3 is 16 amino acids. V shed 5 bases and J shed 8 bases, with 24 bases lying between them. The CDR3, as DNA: TGTGCCAGCTCATCCATCGTCCCAGGGGATTCGGGGGGCTACACCTTC. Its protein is CASSSIVPGDSGGYTF.

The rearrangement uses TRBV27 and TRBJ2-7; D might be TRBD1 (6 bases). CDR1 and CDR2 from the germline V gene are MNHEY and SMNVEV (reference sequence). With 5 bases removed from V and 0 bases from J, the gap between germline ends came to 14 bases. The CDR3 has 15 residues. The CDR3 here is CASSKGGRVSYEQYF. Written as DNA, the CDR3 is TGTGCCAGCAGTAAAGGGGGAAGGGTCTCCTACGAGCAGTACTTC.

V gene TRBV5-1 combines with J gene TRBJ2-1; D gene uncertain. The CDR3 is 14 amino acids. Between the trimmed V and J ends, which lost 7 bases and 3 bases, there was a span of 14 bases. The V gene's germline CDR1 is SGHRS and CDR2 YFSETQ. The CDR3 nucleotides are TGCGCCAGCTCCCCGTTGGCAGGCTACAATGAGCAGTTCTTC. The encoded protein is CASSPLAGYNEQFF.

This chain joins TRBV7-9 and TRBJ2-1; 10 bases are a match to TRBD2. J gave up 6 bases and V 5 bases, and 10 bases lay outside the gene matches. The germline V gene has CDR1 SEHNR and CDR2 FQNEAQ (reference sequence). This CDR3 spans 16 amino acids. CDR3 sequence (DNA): TGTGCCAGCAGCCCTAGAGGGGGGACTAGCGTCAATGAGCAGTTCTTC. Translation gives CASSPRGGTSVNEQFF.

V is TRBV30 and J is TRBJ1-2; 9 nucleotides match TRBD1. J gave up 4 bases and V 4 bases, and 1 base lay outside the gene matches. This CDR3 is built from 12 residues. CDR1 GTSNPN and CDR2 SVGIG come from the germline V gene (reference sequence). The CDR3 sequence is CAWMDRGYGYTF. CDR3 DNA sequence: TGTGCCTGGATGGACAGGGGCTATGGCTACACCTTC.

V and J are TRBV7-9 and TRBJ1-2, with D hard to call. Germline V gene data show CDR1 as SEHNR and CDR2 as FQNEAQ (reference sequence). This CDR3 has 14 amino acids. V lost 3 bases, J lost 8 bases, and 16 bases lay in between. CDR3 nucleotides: TGTGCCAGCAGCTTGGGGTCTACGGGGTTGGGCTACACCTTC. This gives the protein CASSLGSTGLGYTF.

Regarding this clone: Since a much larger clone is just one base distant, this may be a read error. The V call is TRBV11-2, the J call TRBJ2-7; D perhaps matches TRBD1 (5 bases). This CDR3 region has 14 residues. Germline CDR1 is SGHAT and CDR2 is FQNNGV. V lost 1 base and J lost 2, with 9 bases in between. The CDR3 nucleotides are TGTGCCAGCAGCTTAGGGTCAGGGCCCTACGAGCAGTACTTC. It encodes CASSLGSGPYEQYF.

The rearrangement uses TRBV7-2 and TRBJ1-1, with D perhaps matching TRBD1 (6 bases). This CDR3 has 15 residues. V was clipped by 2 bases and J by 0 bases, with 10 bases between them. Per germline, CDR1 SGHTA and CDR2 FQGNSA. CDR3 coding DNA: TGTGCCAGCAGCTTAATTCCAGGGGTGAACACTGAAGCTTTCTTT. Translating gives CASSLIPGVNTEAFF.